A single sample is the source of the 14 T cell receptor beta chains below, sequenced in a study of spatial heterogeneity in lung cancer. TCRdb recomputed calls from the 5' RACE reads with MiXCR, one row per CDR3 protein. The sample has more than 65,000 distinct CDR3 sequences, roughly 12% seen once. The time point denotes: sample taken at primary tumor resection. Whole RNA obtained from tumor, nontumor lung or frozen PBMC underwent sequencing without sorting. The sequencing used PBMCs, collected at surgery. Every receptor here comes from a male donor with early-stage non-small cell lung cancer.

The chain recombines TRBV7-9 with TRBJ2-1; TRBD2 agrees at 7 bases. The CDR3 runs to 13 residues. CDR1 SEHNR and CDR2 FQNEAQ come from the germline V gene (reference sequence). The V segment lost 5 bases and the J segment 8 bases; nucleotides outside the gene matches: 6. In DNA, the CDR3 is TGTGCCAGCAGCCCCCGCGGGAGCCATGAGCAGTTCTTC. Translated: CASSPRGSHEQFF.

This clonotype was picked up a small number of times. This rearrangement joins TRBV30 to TRBJ1-2, with D perhaps matching TRBD1 (6 bases). CDR3 size: 12 residues. Germline V gives CDR1 GTSNPN, CDR2 SVGIG (reference sequence). With 1 base removed from V and 6 bases from J, the gap between germline ends came to 9 bases. CDR3 nucleotides: TGTGCCTGGAGTGCTAGGGGGGATGGCTACACCTTC. It encodes CAWSARGDGYTF.

This clonotype was found a few times. The gene calls are TRBV7-3 and TRBJ2-3; TRBD2 matches at 7 bases. The CDR3 runs 18 residues. Looked up from germline, CDR1 is SGHTA and CDR2 is FQGTGA. The V gene end was trimmed by 5 bases and the J gene end by 1 base; junction bases not matched to a gene: 15. For the CDR3, the DNA is TGTGCCAGCAGCGCGGGGCAGGGAGGGGAGCCAGGCACAGATACGCAGTATTTT. Its protein is CASSAGQGGEPGTDTQYF.

Comments on this clonotype: Sequence at one end of the junction differs from germline and may be a read error. The rearrangement uses TRBV12-3 or TRBV12-4 and TRBJ1-3; a weak D match, TRBD1 (6 bases). CDR3 size: 15 residues. CDR3 DNA: TGTGCCTGCAGTTTTGGACAGCTATCTGGAAACACCATATATTTT. Protein: CACSFGQLSGNTIYF.

A few counts support this clonotype. The chain recombines TRBV6-1 with TRBJ2-7; D possibly uses TRBD1 or TRBD2 (5 bases each). The CDR3 length is 13 residues. V lost 2 bases and J 2 bases, leaving 7 bases between the germline ends. Germline lookup yields CDR1 MNHNS and CDR2 SASEGT. The CDR3 sequence is CASSEWGTYEQYF. CDR3 DNA sequence: TGTGCCAGCAGTGAATGGGGGACCTACGAGCAGTACTTC.

The V call is TRBV7-3, the J call TRBJ1-3, with D possibly being TRBD1 (5 bases). V gave up 4 bases and J gave up 2 bases, with 12 bases separating them. Germline assignment: CDR1 SGHTA and CDR2 FQGTGA. The CDR3 is made up of 15 amino acids. CDR3 sequence reads: CASSSTGGAGNTIYF. The CDR3 region has the DNA TGTGCCAGCAGCTCCACCGGGGGGGCTGGAAACACCATATATTTT.

This rearrangement joins TRBV11-2 to TRBJ2-2; 8 bases agree with TRBD1. V shed 3 bases, J shed 5 bases, and the junction held 5 bases outside the gene matches. Germline V gives CDR1 SGHAT, CDR2 FQNNGV. CDR3 size: 15 residues. Here the CDR3 DNA reads TGTGCCAGCAGCTTTTGGACAGGGCGTACCGGGGAGCTGTTTTTT. It is translated as CASSFWTGRTGELFF.

V and J are TRBV24-1 and TRBJ2-5, with 7 bases that match TRBD1. The J segment lost 4 bases and the V segment lost 4 bases, leaving 11 bases of the junction unmatched. Germline V gene data show CDR1 as KGHDR and CDR2 as SFDVKD. The CDR3 spans 16 residues. CDR3 in amino acids: CATSDLTGKSGETQYF. CDR3 nucleotide sequence: TGTGCCACCAGTGACCTGACAGGGAAGAGCGGAGAGACCCAGTACTTC.

This clonotype has a count of ten or more. The chain combines TRBV5-1 with TRBJ2-2; 7 positions match TRBD2. After removal of 1 base from V and 3 bases from J, the junction contained 3 bases not matched to a gene. Per germline, CDR1 SGHRS and CDR2 YFSETQ. The CDR3 has 15 amino acids. The CDR3 DNA follows: TGCGCCAGCAGCTTGAGGCTAGCGGACACCGGGGAGCTGTTTTTT. Its protein is CASSLRLADTGELFF.

This clonotype has a single count. The rearrangement links TRBV7-2 to TRBJ2-1; 9 positions match TRBD2. The CDR3 is 14 amino acids. Germline CDR1 and CDR2: SGHTA and FQGNSA. After removal of 10 bases from V and 5 bases from J, the junction contained 9 bases not matched to a gene. The CDR3 protein is CATAGTSRNNEQFF. The CDR3 DNA reads TGTGCCACCGCCGGGACTAGCCGGAACAATGAGCAGTTCTTC. The whole variable domain, filled in from reference TRBV7-2 and TRBJ2-1, reads GAGVSQSPSNKVTEKGKDVELRCDPISGHTALYWYRQSLGQGLEFLIYFQGNSAPDKSGLPSDRFSAERTGGSVSTLTIQRTQQEDSAVYLCATAGTSRNNEQFFGPGTRLTVL.

This clonotype has a count of ten or more. This CDR3 reads CASSQEDRRYGYTF. The DNA for the CDR3 is TGTGCCAGCAGCCAAGAAGACAGAAGATATGGCTACACCTTC. The V gene is TRBV3-1, the J gene TRBJ1-2; possible D gene TRBD1, 5 bases. Trimming left V 0 bases short and J 5 bases short, with 10 bases between. There are 14 residues in the CDR3. Germline V gene sequence: CDR1 LGHDT, CDR2 YNNKEL (reference sequence).

The chain has TRBV7-2 and TRBJ2-3; D unclear. This CDR3 has 15 amino acids. Looked up from germline, CDR1 is SGHTA and CDR2 is FQGNSA. Trimming took off 0 bases at V and 7 bases at J, with 14 bases between the two ends. CDR3 amino acids: CASSLAAAPQNTQYF. The CDR3 DNA reads TGTGCCAGCAGCTTAGCAGCAGCCCCCCAAAATACGCAGTATTTT.

This clonotype was detected only a few times. The CDR3 loop reads CSGERGVPVYEQYF. In DNA form, the CDR3 reads TGCAGCGGCGAAAGGGGAGTCCCGGTCTACGAGCAGTACTTC. This chain joins TRBV29-1 and TRBJ2-7; possibly TRBD1 or TRBD2 for D (5 bases each). V was cut by 7 bases and J by 3 bases, with 19 bases left in between. Looked up from germline, CDR1 is SQVTM and CDR2 is ANQGSEA. The CDR3 is 14 amino acids.

The table lists this clonotype with a few counts. The rearrangement uses TRBV4-1 and TRBJ1-1; D gene unclear. The CDR3 totals 16 residues. Germline loops: CDR1 MGHRA, CDR2 YSYEKL. V lost 0 bases and J 1 base, leaving 12 bases between the germline ends. Here the CDR3 reads CASSQDGPAANTEAFF. The CDR3 DNA follows: TGCGCCAGCAGCCAAGATGGGCCAGCCGCGAACACTGAAGCTTTCTTT.